The rows below give T cell receptor beta chains drawn from one sample of a study of T cell repertoires in cytomegalovirus infection. TCRdb re-analysed the reads in MiXCR, keeping a single row per CDR3 protein. This table has under 150,000 distinct CDR3 sequences, approximately 9.2% appearing once. What was sequenced was PBMCs. These TCRs come from a human donor in good health (CMV status not recorded). Some clones in this sample may be carry-over from other donors' samples. Each CDR3 is given with its conserved first and last residue. Each record gives: D gene, clone size, CDR3 length, V gene, J gene, CDR3 DNA, CDR3 protein. A D gene is named only where the DNA matches it firmly. Clone size appears in some rows only: once, few, many, or a class for an expanded clone.

d_call: TRBD1; clone_size: NA; cdr3_length: 11; v_call: TRBV29-1; j_call: TRBJ2-3; cdr3_nt: TGCAGCGTACAGGGGGCTGATACGCAGTATTTT; cdr3_aa: CSVQGADTQYF
d_call: TRBD2; clone_size: few; cdr3_length: 17; v_call: TRBV10-3; j_call: TRBJ2-7; cdr3_nt: TGTGCCATCAGTGTGCTCTCAAGCGGGGTCAGCTCCTACGAGCAGTACTTC; cdr3_aa: CAISVLSSGVSSYEQYF
d_call: TRBD1; clone_size: few; cdr3_length: 15; v_call: TRBV9; j_call: TRBJ1-2; cdr3_nt: TGTGCCAGCAGCGGGGAGACAGGGATTAACTATGGCTACACCTTC; cdr3_aa: CASSGETGINYGYTF
d_call: TRBD1; clone_size: many; cdr3_length: 14; v_call: TRBV18; j_call: TRBJ2-7; cdr3_nt: TGTGCCAGCTCACCAAGGGACAGCCAAGACGAGCAGTACTTC; cdr3_aa: CASSPRDSQDEQYF
d_call: TRBD2; clone_size: NA; cdr3_length: 14; v_call: TRBV20-1; j_call: TRBJ2-3; cdr3_nt: TGCAGTGCCCGGGCGGGGGGGAGCACAGATACGCAGTATTTT; cdr3_aa: CSARAGGSTDTQYF
d_call: NA; clone_size: NA; cdr3_length: 14; v_call: TRBV14; j_call: TRBJ2-7; cdr3_nt: TGTACCAGCAGCCTGAGGAGGGGCAGCGACGAGCAGTACTTC; cdr3_aa: CTSSLRRGSDEQYF
d_call: TRBD2; clone_size: NA; cdr3_length: 15; v_call: TRBV2; j_call: TRBJ2-1; cdr3_nt: TGTGCCAGCAGGGAAACGGGACTAGCGGCCGTTGAGCAGTTCTTC; cdr3_aa: CASRETGLAAVEQFF
d_call: NA; clone_size: few; cdr3_length: 16; v_call: TRBV29-1; j_call: TRBJ2-6; cdr3_nt: TGCAGCGTTGAAGGGACGGGGACGAGAGGGGCCAACGTCCTGACTTTC; cdr3_aa: CSVEGTGTRGANVLTF
d_call: NA; clone_size: NA; cdr3_length: 18; v_call: TRBV6-4; j_call: TRBJ2-2; cdr3_nt: TGTGCCAGCAGTGACACACGCCGGGGCTCCATCTTCCCCGGGGAGCTGTTTTTT; cdr3_aa: CASSDTRRGSIFPGELFF
d_call: NA; clone_size: NA; cdr3_length: 14; v_call: TRBV2; j_call: TRBJ1-3; cdr3_nt: TGTGCCAGCAGTGAAGGCGCTTCTGGAAACACCATATATTTT; cdr3_aa: CASSEGASGNTIYF
d_call: NA; clone_size: NA; cdr3_length: 13; v_call: TRBV14; j_call: TRBJ2-1; cdr3_nt: TGTGCCAGCAGCCAAACAGTCTACAATGAGCAGTTCTTC; cdr3_aa: CASSQTVYNEQFF
d_call: NA; clone_size: NA; cdr3_length: 14; v_call: TRBV24-1; j_call: TRBJ2-3; cdr3_nt: TGTGCCACCAGTGACGGGACTAGCACAGATACGCAGTATTTT; cdr3_aa: CATSDGTSTDTQYF
d_call: NA; clone_size: many; cdr3_length: 13; v_call: TRBV7-2; j_call: TRBJ1-1; cdr3_nt: TGTGCCAGCAGCTCGGACACGTACACTGAAGCTTTCTTT; cdr3_aa: CASSSDTYTEAFF
d_call: TRBD2; clone_size: many; cdr3_length: 13; v_call: TRBV5-5; j_call: TRBJ2-7; cdr3_nt: TGTGCCAGCAGCCCCGGGACTAGCCACGAGCAGTACTTC; cdr3_aa: CASSPGTSHEQYF
d_call: NA; clone_size: NA; cdr3_length: 12; v_call: TRBV12-3/TRBV12-4; j_call: TRBJ2-3; cdr3_nt: TGTGCCAGCAGAATCAGCACAGATACGCAGTATTTT; cdr3_aa: CASRISTDTQYF
d_call: NA; clone_size: once; cdr3_length: 13; v_call: TRBV20-1; j_call: TRBJ2-7; cdr3_nt: TGCAGTGCTACGGACGGTTACTCCTACGAGCAGTACTTC; cdr3_aa: CSATDGYSYEQYF
d_call: NA; clone_size: many; cdr3_length: 15; v_call: TRBV5-4; j_call: TRBJ1-4; cdr3_nt: TGTGCCAGCAGCTTGGACGGTGCCCTTTCGGAAAAACTGTTTTTT; cdr3_aa: CASSLDGALSEKLFF
d_call: NA; clone_size: few; cdr3_length: 12; v_call: TRBV29-1; j_call: TRBJ1-3; cdr3_nt: TGCAGCGTTGGGAACAGCGGAAACACCATATATTTT; cdr3_aa: CSVGNSGNTIYF
d_call: TRBD1; clone_size: many; cdr3_length: 15; v_call: TRBV6-5; j_call: TRBJ1-2; cdr3_nt: TGTGCCAGCACCTCCGTGCCAGGGGGCTACTATGGCTACACCTTC; cdr3_aa: CASTSVPGGYYGYTF
d_call: NA; clone_size: NA; cdr3_length: 17; v_call: TRBV6-2/TRBV6-3; j_call: TRBJ2-1; cdr3_nt: TGTGCCAGCAGTTACTCCCCCGACAGGCCCTCCTACAATGAGCAGTTCTTC; cdr3_aa: CASSYSPDRPSYNEQFF
d_call: NA; clone_size: few; cdr3_length: 12; v_call: TRBV20-1; j_call: TRBJ1-2; cdr3_nt: TGCAGTGCTAGAAACGGGTACTATGGCTACACCTTC; cdr3_aa: CSARNGYYGYTF
d_call: NA; clone_size: NA; cdr3_length: 12; v_call: TRBV7-6; j_call: TRBJ2-5; cdr3_nt: TGTGCCAGCAGCCCGAATCAAGAGACCCAGTACTTC; cdr3_aa: CASSPNQETQYF
d_call: NA; clone_size: few; cdr3_length: 13; v_call: TRBV15; j_call: TRBJ2-7; cdr3_nt: TGTGCCACCGCAGACAGTTCTACCTACGAGCAGTACTTC; cdr3_aa: CATADSSTYEQYF
d_call: TRBD2; clone_size: NA; cdr3_length: 16; v_call: TRBV7-4; j_call: TRBJ2-3; cdr3_nt: TGTGCCAGCAGCTTCACCGGGACTAGCCTCACAGATACGCAGTATTTT; cdr3_aa: CASSFTGTSLTDTQYF
d_call: NA; clone_size: few; cdr3_length: 14; v_call: TRBV10-3; j_call: TRBJ2-3; cdr3_nt: TGTGCCATCAGTGGGGAGCGGCCCACAGATACGCAGTATTTT; cdr3_aa: CAISGERPTDTQYF
d_call: NA; clone_size: many; cdr3_length: 14; v_call: TRBV6-4; j_call: TRBJ2-2; cdr3_nt: TGTGCCAGCAGTGACGGGGGAAGGACCGGGGAGCTGTTTTTT; cdr3_aa: CASSDGGRTGELFF
d_call: NA; clone_size: many; cdr3_length: 12; v_call: TRBV4-1; j_call: TRBJ2-1; cdr3_nt: TGCGCCAGCAGCCATTGGGGAGATGAGCAGTTCTTC; cdr3_aa: CASSHWGDEQFF
d_call: NA; clone_size: many; cdr3_length: 14; v_call: TRBV2; j_call: TRBJ1-1; cdr3_nt: TGTGCCAGCAGTGAAGCACTGGTGCGCGCTGAAGCTTTCTTT; cdr3_aa: CASSEALVRAEAFF
d_call: NA; clone_size: NA; cdr3_length: 15; v_call: TRBV5-1; j_call: TRBJ1-1; cdr3_nt: TGCGCCAGCAGCCCCCCGGGACGTTTGAACACTGAAGCTTTCTTT; cdr3_aa: CASSPPGRLNTEAFF
d_call: NA; clone_size: NA; cdr3_length: 15; v_call: TRBV15; j_call: TRBJ2-3; cdr3_nt: TGTGCCACCAGCAGAGACCAGGACGGCACAGATACGCAGTATTTT; cdr3_aa: CATSRDQDGTDTQYF
d_call: NA; clone_size: many; cdr3_length: 15; v_call: TRBV6-6; j_call: TRBJ1-6; cdr3_nt: TGTGCCAGCAGTTACTCGCAGGGATATAATTCACCCCTCCACTTT; cdr3_aa: CASSYSQGYNSPLHF
d_call: NA; clone_size: many; cdr3_length: 17; v_call: TRBV14; j_call: TRBJ2-7; cdr3_nt: TGTGCCAGCAGCCAAGACCTATTGGGGACCGAATCCTACGAGCAGTACTTC; cdr3_aa: CASSQDLLGTESYEQYF
d_call: TRBD1; clone_size: many; cdr3_length: 15; v_call: TRBV28; j_call: TRBJ1-6; cdr3_nt: TGTGCCAGCACTCAGGGGGGTACCCTTAATTCACCCCTCCACTTT; cdr3_aa: CASTQGGTLNSPLHF
d_call: TRBD2; clone_size: NA; cdr3_length: 14; v_call: TRBV28; j_call: TRBJ2-6; cdr3_nt: TGTGCCAGCAGGCGGGGGTCTGGGGCCAACGTCCTGACTTTC; cdr3_aa: CASRRGSGANVLTF
d_call: NA; clone_size: many; cdr3_length: 13; v_call: TRBV18; j_call: TRBJ2-1; cdr3_nt: TGTGCCAGCTCACCAGACCTTCAGGATGAGCAGTTCTTC; cdr3_aa: CASSPDLQDEQFF
d_call: NA; clone_size: once; cdr3_length: 15; v_call: TRBV19; j_call: TRBJ1-2; cdr3_nt: TGTGCCAGTAGTATAGCAACAGAACCTAACTATGGCTACACCTTC; cdr3_aa: CASSIATEPNYGYTF
d_call: TRBD2; clone_size: many; cdr3_length: 15; v_call: TRBV20-1; j_call: TRBJ2-5; cdr3_nt: TGCAGTGCTAGACGACCTAGCGGGGGGCAAGAGACCCAGTACTTC; cdr3_aa: CSARRPSGGQETQYF
d_call: NA; clone_size: many; cdr3_length: 12; v_call: TRBV7-9; j_call: TRBJ2-7; cdr3_nt: TGTGCCAGCAGCCGAGGGGTTTACGAGCAGTACTTC; cdr3_aa: CASSRGVYEQYF
d_call: NA; clone_size: many; cdr3_length: 16; v_call: TRBV28; j_call: TRBJ1-4; cdr3_nt: TGTGCCAGCAGTTTACTCGACGCTTCAACTAATGAAAAACTGTTTTTT; cdr3_aa: CASSLLDASTNEKLFF
d_call: TRBD2; clone_size: NA; cdr3_length: 13; v_call: TRBV7-9; j_call: TRBJ2-5; cdr3_nt: TGTGCCAGCAGCCCTCTGGGGGGGGAGACCCAGTACTTC; cdr3_aa: CASSPLGGETQYF
d_call: TRBD1; clone_size: many; cdr3_length: 14; v_call: TRBV6-2/TRBV6-3; j_call: TRBJ1-1; cdr3_nt: TGTGCCAGCAGTTACTCGAGCACAGGGGCTGAAGCTTTCTTT; cdr3_aa: CASSYSSTGAEAFF